These 8 T cell receptor beta chains came from one sample sequenced in a study of T cells in Graves' hyperthyroidism and ophthalmopathy. Using RNA transcripts as the source, TCR beta CDR3 regions were amplified. HTBI primers were used for first-round RT-PCR of the TCR CDR3. From the multiplex PCR reads, TCRdb called clonotypes with MiXCR, one entry per CDR3 protein. The sample includes some 600,000 distinct CDR3 sequences, about half of them seen just once. The sequenced sample consisted of peripheral blood or thyroid tissue (not recorded which). Receptor source: a woman under 30 with Graves' hyperthyroidism.

On this clonotype itself: Likely a read error: the CDR3 ends without its conserved phenylalanine or tryptophan. The chain uses TRBV10-3 and TRBJ1-5, with 7 bases aligning to TRBD1. Germline lookup yields CDR1 ENHRY and CDR2 SYGVKD. The CDR3 consists of 14 residues. The CDR3 reads CAISKGQSNRPQHS. The CDR3 DNA is TGTGCCATCAGTAAGGGACAGAGCAATCGGCCCCAGCATTCT.

This clonotype was found a few times. The chain is built from TRBV12-3 or TRBV12-4 and TRBJ1-3, with no clear D. The V gene lost 2 bases and the J gene lost 0 bases, with 8 bases spanning the gap. The CDR3 is 15 residues long. The CDR3 protein is CASSLRGISGNTIYF. For the CDR3, the DNA is TGTGCCAGCAGTTTAAGAGGTATCTCTGGAAACACCATATATTTT.

The rearrangement links TRBV7-6 to TRBJ2-3; no clear D gene. The germline gives CDR1 SGHVS, CDR2 FNYEAQ. The V end lost 2 bases, the J end lost 0 bases, and 9 bases lay between the germline ends. The CDR3 spans 15 residues. The CDR3 DNA is TGTGCCAGCAGCTTATACGGGCTTAGCACAGATACGCAGTATTTT. It codes for CASSLYGLSTDTQYF.

In nucleotides, the CDR3 is TGTGCCAGCAGTGGAACTCAGACTGGAAAACTGTTTTTT. It specifies CASSGTQTGKLFF. V usage is TRBV2 and J usage is TRBJ1-4, with D unclear. This CDR3 has 13 residues. CDR1 SNHLY and CDR2 FYNNEI come from the germline V gene. V lost 4 bases and J lost 10, with 13 bases in between.

The chain couples TRBV6-5 to TRBJ1-5; D remains ambiguous. Trimming took off 4 bases at V and 6 bases at J, with 13 bases between the two ends. The CDR3 is made up of 14 amino acids. The germline V gene encodes CDR1 MNHEY and CDR2 SVGAGI. Here the CDR3 reads CASSLFDRGQPQHF. The DNA for the CDR3 is TGTGCCAGCAGTTTATTCGATCGGGGTCAGCCCCAGCATTTT.

The V gene is TRBV9, the J gene TRBJ2-3; possibly TRBD2 for D (6 bases). The CDR3 is made up of 15 amino acids. V lost 4 bases to trimming and J lost 0 bases, with 12 bases between them. Germline V lookup: CDR1 SGDLS, CDR2 YYNGEE. CDR3: CASSSRLVSTDTQYF. DNA for the CDR3: TGTGCCAGCAGCTCAAGACTAGTTAGCACAGATACGCAGTATTTT.

This clonotype was found many times. J is TRBJ1-2 and V is TRBV7-9; the D gene is possibly TRBD1 (6 bases). V shed 4 bases and J shed 4 bases, with 10 bases lying between them. The CDR3 length is 13 residues. The germline CDR1 and CDR2 sequences are SEHNR and FQNEAQ (reference sequence). In DNA form, the CDR3 reads TGTGCCAGCAGCTCCAGGGGATCCTATGGCTACACCTTC. Protein sequence: CASSSRGSYGYTF.

As to this clonotype: The junction and the germline gene differ at one end; a read error may be behind it. V and J are TRBV15 and TRBJ2-7; 7 bases align to TRBD1. CDR3 length: 18 amino acids. Germline V CDR1 and CDR2: LNHNV, YYDKDF (reference sequence). The CDR3 DNA reads as TGTGCCACCGGCAGAGCTACTCGCCCCGGGACAGCCAACTACGAGCAGTACTTC. It specifies CATGRATRPGTANYEQYF.